This T cell receptor (beta chain) came from a study of T cells in localized non-small cell lung cancer. Study conclusions and caveats: There was higher T cell clonality in uninvolved adjacent lung than in tumor, and it was highest there. Because researchers sequenced only one region of the tumor, heterogeneity is still possible.

To note about this clone: The antigen is unknown.

Sequenced by immunoSEQ multiplex PCR; TCRdb stores in-frame clones only, minus some. The table includes 53,000 or so clones, approximately 93% detected once. The CDR3 is 15 residues long. The V and J ends lost 0 bases and 4 bases, in that order; junction bases with no gene match: 4. Germline V gives CDR1 SGHRS, CDR2 YFSETQ. This TCR derives from a man aged 35 to 69 with stage I lung adenocarcinoma. This chain links TRBV5-1 with TRBJ2-1; 7 nucleotides line up with TRBD2. This material consisted of peripheral blood, taken before any cancer treatment. CDR3 residues: CASSLEGGRYNEQFF. In DNA, the CDR3 is TGCGCCAGCAGCTTGGAGGGAGGGAGGTACAATGAGCAGTTCTTC.